A selection of T cell receptor beta chains follows, all from one sample in a study of OX40 agonist ivuxolimab in advanced cancers. Some clones are missing from TCRdb's copy, which holds only in-frame ones; the method was immunoSEQ multiplex PCR. The profile covers fewer than 90,000 clones, with about 88% appearing a single time and 0.25% to 0.3% taken by the ten largest. The source was CD4+ or CD8+ T cells sorted from blood, collected in a trial of the OX40 agonist ivuxolimab. Receptors originate from an adult with an advanced solid tumor such as melanoma, head and neck, liver or kidney cancer. Each CDR3 is given with its conserved first and last residue. A D gene is named only where the DNA matches it firmly. Only some rows state a clone size, as once, few, many or a class for expanded clones.

clone size | D gene | J gene | V gene | CDR3 DNA | CDR3 protein
- | - | TRBJ1-2 | TRBV6-5 | TGTGCCAGCAGTTATCCCCTGACAGGCCCTAACTATGGCTACACCTTC | CASSYPLTGPNYGYTF
- | TRBD1 | TRBJ1-1 | TRBV29-1 | TGCAGCGTGAGGGGGACAGGGACCGAAGCTTTCTTT | CSVRGTGTEAFF
few | TRBD1 | TRBJ1-1 | TRBV30 | TGTGCCTGGAGTTTTAAGGACAGGGGGCTCATGAACACTGAAGCTTTCTTT | CAWSFKDRGLMNTEAFF
- | - | TRBJ1-6 | TRBV9 | TGTGCCAGCAGCGTAGAGCGGGACGCGCTTAATTCACCCCTCCACTTT | CASSVERDALNSPLHF
- | - | TRBJ2-3 | TRBV27 | TGTGCCAGCAGTGCACGGACAGGCACAGATACGCAGTATTTT | CASSARTGTDTQYF
- | - | TRBJ1-1 | TRBV21-1 | TGTGCCAGCAGCCCCGGCCCTAACACTGAAGCTTTCTTT | CASSPGPNTEAFF
- | TRBD1 | TRBJ2-7 | TRBV10-3 | TGTGCCATCAGTGAGTCCACAGGGGGCACAGTTGGCGAGCAGTACTTC | CAISESTGGTVGEQYF
- | - | TRBJ1-2 | TRBV27 | TGTGCCAGCAGCGGCGCCAACAGGGATGGCTACACCTTC | CASSGANRDGYTF
- | TRBD1 | TRBJ2-2 | TRBV19 | TGTGCCAGTAGTCCTAGGACAGGGGGCACCGGGGAGCTGTTTTTT | CASSPRTGGTGELFF
- | - | TRBJ2-7 | TRBV27 | TGTGCCAGCAGTCGTACAGATTTCCGGGACACCTACGAGCAGTACTTC | CASSRTDFRDTYEQYF
- | - | TRBJ1-4 | TRBV19 | TGTGCCAGTAGTTCCGGACAGCTAACAACTAATGAAAAACTGTTTTTT | CASSSGQLTTNEKLFF
- | - | TRBJ1-4 | TRBV6-1 | TGTGCCAGTGAATTTGCGGGGGCAGGGGAGGAAAAACTGTTTTTT | CASEFAGAGEEKLFF
- | - | TRBJ2-1 | TRBV18 | TGTGCCAGCTCCGGTGGCGGTAGCTCCTACAATGAGCAGTTCTTC | CASSGGGSSYNEQFF
- | - | TRBJ1-3 | TRBV5-5 | TGTGCCAGCAGTTTGGACGTGAGCTCTGGAAACACCATATATTTT | CASSLDVSSGNTIYF
- | TRBD1 | TRBJ1-2 | TRBV18 | TGTGCCAGCTCACCGACTACCGGGACAGCTAACTATGGCTACACCTTC | CASSPTTGTANYGYTF
few | - | TRBJ1-1 | TRBV30 | TGTGCCTGGACCCGGACGGCTTTGAACACTGAAGCTTTCTTT | CAWTRTALNTEAFF
- | - | TRBJ1-1 | TRBV30 | TGTGCCTGGGACAGGTCCATGGGTAGTGAAGCTTTCTTT | CAWDRSMGSEAFF
- | - | TRBJ1-5 | TRBV7-2 | TGTGCCAGCAGCTTAGTAGGGTCCAATCAGCCCCAGCATTTT | CASSLVGSNQPQHF
- | - | TRBJ2-5 | TRBV19 | TGTGCCAGTAGTATATTCAGGGCCGAGACCCAGTACTTC | CASSIFRAETQYF
- | - | TRBJ1-6 | TRBV7-6 | TGTGCCAGCAGCTTATCAGTTCTCCGGGCCCTCCACTTT | CASSLSVLRALHF
- | - | TRBJ2-7 | TRBV7-8 | TGTGCCAGACCCCAGCCAGGACGGAGGAATTACGAGCAGTACTTC | CARPQPGRRNYEQYF
few | - | TRBJ1-2 | TRBV27 | TGTGCCAGCAGGCCTGTGGGGGAGCCCTATGGCTACACCTTC | CASRPVGEPYGYTF
- | - | TRBJ1-1 | TRBV6-5 | TGTGCCAGCAGTACTGGACGGGGAGACACTGAAGCTTTCTTT | CASSTGRGDTEAFF
- | - | TRBJ1-1 | TRBV4-2 | TGTGCCAGCAGCCAAGACCCAGAGACAGCAAACACTGAAGCTTTCTTT | CASSQDPETANTEAFF
- | - | TRBJ1-1 | TRBV2 | TGTGCCAGCAGTGTCCCAAGGCAGGGAGCTGAAGCTTTCTTT | CASSVPRQGAEAFF
few | TRBD1 | TRBJ1-1 | TRBV5-6 | TGTGCCAGCAGCTGGCGGACAGGGGTGAACACTGAAGCTTTCTTT | CASSWRTGVNTEAFF
- | - | TRBJ2-5 | TRBV5-1 | TGCGCCAGCAGCTTGACAACAGGCCCATCCGGGACCCAGTACTTC | CASSLTTGPSGTQYF
- | - | TRBJ2-7 | TRBV6-5 | TGTGCCAGCAGTTACTCGGGGACGGTCTCCTACGAGCAGTACTTC | CASSYSGTVSYEQYF
- | - | TRBJ1-1 | TRBV6-5 | TGTGCCAGCAGGGGGGGCGACGTTGGGAACACTGAAGCTTTCTTT | CASRGGDVGNTEAFF